Sequencing of this T cell receptor beta chain was carried out in a study of blood T cell repertoires in COVID-19. Overall study context: The study drew acute and convalescent COVID-19 samples from the United States, Italy and Spain.

This CDR3 is 16 amino acids long. J was trimmed by 3 bases and V by 6 bases; bases with no gene match: 12. The germline gives CDR1 LGHDT, CDR2 YNNKEL (reference sequence). Per the original data handling: Amplification with reference gene primers provided the estimates of nucleated cell counts. Method: immunoSEQ multiplex PCR; TCRdb's copy keeps in-frame clones and lacks some. V and J calls and clone size are those listed in that table; D and trimming were worked out from the DNA. Among about 220,000 clones, around 81% were seen once, and the ten largest hold roughly 7%. The TCR comes from a woman aged 70-85 years with acute or convalescent COVID-19. The V and J genes are TRBV3-1 (or the pseudogene TRBV3-2) and TRBJ2-3, with 7 bases identical to TRBD2. Sequences were obtained from peripheral blood. Here the CDR3 DNA reads TGTGCCAGCAGATCGGGCGGGCGGGGGAGTACAGATACGCAGTATTTT. Translated: CASRSGGRGSTDTQYF.